The clone carrying this TCR beta chain was recorded once. Antigen: not known. This sample was taken from a study of beta chain features in type 1 diabetes. About the research overall: What patients shared with healthy donors was a similar profile of age, gender and cell yields.

CDR3 length: 15 amino acids. Trimming removed 2 bases from V and 8 bases from J; junction bases left unmatched: 9. Germline CDR1 reads MNHEY; CDR2 reads SMNVEV (reference sequence). Since all of the isolated RNA was reverse transcribed, expressed TCRB transcripts were what got sequenced. The table came from immunoSEQ multiplex PCR; TCRdb's copy has only in-frame clones and leaves some out. Counted here are roughly 400,000 clones, roughly 16% occurring once; the ten biggest clones make up 0.019%. Study-wide points: Healthy donors had naive, central memory and Treg TCRB repertoires that appeared less similar than those seen among patients.

This TCR came from a woman between 18 and 30 years old in good health. The sequencing sample was made of naive CD4+ T cells from blood. The chain recombines TRBV27 with TRBJ2-1, with TRBD1 identical over 7 bases. CDR3: CASSLLRGRLHEQFF. CDR3 nucleotide sequence: TGTGCCAGCAGTTTACTTAGGGGGCGCCTTCATGAGCAGTTCTTC.